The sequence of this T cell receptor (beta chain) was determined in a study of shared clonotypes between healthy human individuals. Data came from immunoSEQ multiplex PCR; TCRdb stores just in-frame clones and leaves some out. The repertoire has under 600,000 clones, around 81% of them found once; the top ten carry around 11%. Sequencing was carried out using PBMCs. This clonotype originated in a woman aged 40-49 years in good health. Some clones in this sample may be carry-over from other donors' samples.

The CDR3 bases are TGTGCCAGCAGTTTGTGGACTAGCAACGATGAGCAGTTCTTC. It specifies CASSLWTSNDEQFF. V gene TRBV27 combines with J gene TRBJ2-1, with 8 nucleotides matching TRBD2. Germline CDR1 is MNHEY and CDR2 is SMNVEV (reference sequence). The trim removed 3 bases at V and 8 bases at J, leaving 6 bases unmatched. The CDR3 is 14 amino acids.